These T cell receptor beta chains were read from a single sample in a study of OX40 agonist ivuxolimab in advanced cancers. Sequencing was performed with immunoSEQ multiplex PCR; in TCRdb, only in-frame clones are kept and a portion is missing. This sample yields 98,000 or so clones, of which around 85% are seen a single time; roughly 1.5% belongs to the top ten. The sample here was CD4+ or CD8+ T cells sorted from blood, taken in a trial of the OX40 agonist ivuxolimab. These receptors originate from an adult with an advanced solid tumor such as melanoma, head and neck, liver or kidney cancer. CDR3s include the opening cysteine and the closing phenylalanine or tryptophan. The D gene is left open where the match is weak. A clone size is listed for some rows: how often the clone was seen (once, few, many), or a class if it is expanded.

-	TRBJ1-3	TRBV5-6	-	TGTGCCAGCAGCCCCGGGACACTTGGAAACACCATATATTTT	CASSPGTLGNTIYF
-	TRBJ2-3	TRBV29-1	-	TGCAGCGTTGAAGGCGGGGCTCGACCAGATACGCAGTATTTT	CSVEGGARPDTQYF
-	TRBJ2-3	TRBV5-1	TRBD2	TGCGCCAGCAGCCCCGAAGCGGGGGGGCCCACAGATACGCAGTATTTT	CASSPEAGGPTDTQYF
-	TRBJ1-2	TRBV27	-	TGTGCCAGCAGTCCCCACTCCCCAGGGCTCGGCTACACCTTC	CASSPHSPGLGYTF
-	TRBJ1-5	TRBV7-9	-	TGTGCCAGTACTATCGGACGGGATCAGCCCCAGCATTTT	CASTIGRDQPQHF
many	TRBJ1-5	TRBV7-2	TRBD1	TGTGCCAGCAGCCTCAGGGGGGGTGCTGAGGCCAATCAGCCCCAGCATTTT	CASSLRGGAEANQPQHF
once	TRBJ2-3	TRBV6-1	TRBD2	TGTGCCAGCCTTAGCGGGGGCTCCGGGGATACGCAGTATTTT	CASLSGGSGDTQYF
-	TRBJ1-4	TRBV2	TRBD1	TGTGCCAGCAGTAAAGACAGGGGGCGGGAAAAACTGTTTTTT	CASSKDRGREKLFF
-	TRBJ2-7	TRBV6-6	TRBD2	TGTGCCAGCAGCCTAGGGCTAGCGGGAAGGTACGAGCAGTACTTC	CASSLGLAGRYEQYF
-	TRBJ2-7	TRBV7-2	TRBD2	TGTGCCAGCAGCTTAAGGTTTGGCCTAGCGGGGTTCGAGCAGTACTTC	CASSLRFGLAGFEQYF
-	TRBJ1-2	TRBV18	TRBD1	TGTGCCAGCTCACGGACAGGCGAGCCTAACTATGGCTACACCTTC	CASSRTGEPNYGYTF
-	TRBJ2-2	TRBV27	-	TGTGCCAGCAGTTTATGGGCAGGAGGGACCGGGGAGCTGTTTTTT	CASSLWAGGTGELFF
-	TRBJ2-6	TRBV4-3	TRBD2	TGCGCCAGCAGCCTGGGGGGGTTCTCTGGGGCCAACGTCCTGACTTTC	CASSLGGFSGANVLTF
-	TRBJ1-5	TRBV6-6	-	TGTGCCAGCAGTTTCTCGACACCTAGCAATCAGCCCCAGCATTTT	CASSFSTPSNQPQHF
-	TRBJ1-5	TRBV2	-	TGTGCCAGCAGGGGACCGGGGGACAATCAGCCCCAGCATTTT	CASRGPGDNQPQHF
-	TRBJ2-3	TRBV7-3	-	TGTGCCAGCAGCTTTGACGGTTCCGGAACAGATACGCAGTATTTT	CASSFDGSGTDTQYF
once	TRBJ2-3	TRBV11-3	TRBD2	TGTGCCAGCAGCCCGGCGGGGGGGGTAGATACGCAGTATTTT	CASSPAGGVDTQYF